This is a list of T cell receptor beta chains from one sample in a study of chemoradiotherapy in HPV16-positive cancers. This table comes from immunoSEQ multiplex PCR, and its TCRdb copy is limited to in-frame clones, with some not included. The sample gives under 85,000 clones, roughly 86% of which show up once; around 4.4% is in the top ten. The input for sequencing was blood, taken from a patient who underwent chemoradiotherapy. The receptors stem from a human donor with HPV-associated anogenital cancer. The CDR3 runs from the conserved cysteine through the conserved F or W. Fields, in order: V gene, J gene, clone size, D gene, CDR3 protein, CDR3 DNA. The D gene is left open where the match is weak. Size is omitted from some rows. Given values are once, few, many or a class for expanded clones.

v_gene: TRBV7-7
j_gene: TRBJ2-3
abundance: few
d_gene: -
CDR3aa: CASSLGVGTDTQYF
CDR3nt: TGTGCTAGCAGCTTAGGCGTCGGCACAGATACGCAGTATTTT

v_gene: TRBV4-1
j_gene: TRBJ2-1
abundance: -
d_gene: TRBD2
CDR3aa: CASSLPSGTYNEQFF
CDR3nt: TGCGCCAGCAGCCTCCCGAGCGGGACCTACAATGAGCAGTTCTTC

v_gene: TRBV28
j_gene: TRBJ1-1
abundance: -
d_gene: -
CDR3aa: CASRPRAAQAFF
CDR3nt: TGTGCCAGCCGGCCCCGGGCAGCCCAAGCTTTCTTT

v_gene: TRBV29-1
j_gene: TRBJ1-2
abundance: -
d_gene: TRBD1
CDR3aa: CSVGTGSYGYTF
CDR3nt: TGCAGCGTCGGGACAGGGTCCTATGGCTACACCTTC

v_gene: TRBV29-1
j_gene: TRBJ2-5
abundance: -
d_gene: TRBD1
CDR3aa: CSVELGQDIEETQYF
CDR3nt: TGCAGCGTTGAATTAGGACAGGACATCGAAGAGACCCAGTACTTC

v_gene: TRBV4-1
j_gene: TRBJ2-6
abundance: -
d_gene: -
CDR3aa: CASSQDLLKGVISGANVLTF
CDR3nt: TGCGCCAGCAGCCAAGATTTACTAAAAGGGGTCATCTCTGGGGCCAACGTCCTGACTTTC

v_gene: TRBV5-6
j_gene: TRBJ2-7
abundance: few
d_gene: -
CDR3aa: CASSLGGSSRPLKEQYF
CDR3nt: TGTGCCAGCAGCTTGGGTGGCAGTTCCAGACCCCTCAAGGAGCAGTACTTC

v_gene: TRBV19
j_gene: TRBJ1-1
abundance: -
d_gene: -
CDR3aa: CASTPGGLGNTEAFF
CDR3nt: TGTGCCAGTACCCCGGGAGGACTGGGGAACACTGAAGCTTTCTTT

v_gene: TRBV7-3
j_gene: TRBJ1-5
abundance: few
d_gene: TRBD1
CDR3aa: CASSCPGGRSNQPQHF
CDR3nt: TGTGCCAGCAGCTGCCCAGGGGGCAGGAGCAATCAGCCCCAGCATTTT

v_gene: TRBV11-2
j_gene: TRBJ2-6
abundance: -
d_gene: -
CDR3aa: CASSRTGWGGANVLTF
CDR3nt: TGTGCCAGCAGCCGCACAGGATGGGGTGGGGCCAACGTCCTGACTTTC

v_gene: TRBV29-1
j_gene: TRBJ1-2
abundance: -
d_gene: -
CDR3aa: CSVAGGTGYGYTF
CDR3nt: TGCAGCGTTGCCGGGGGGACTGGATATGGCTACACCTTC

v_gene: TRBV9
j_gene: TRBJ2-2
abundance: -
d_gene: -
CDR3aa: CASSVAGDSSTGELFF
CDR3nt: TGTGCCAGCAGCGTAGCTGGAGACAGCTCCACCGGGGAGCTGTTTTTT

v_gene: TRBV9
j_gene: TRBJ2-1
abundance: -
d_gene: TRBD1
CDR3aa: CASSVGKGTVYNEQFF
CDR3nt: TGTGCCAGCAGCGTAGGGAAAGGGACAGTTTACAATGAGCAGTTCTTC

v_gene: TRBV10-2
j_gene: TRBJ1-2
abundance: -
d_gene: -
CDR3aa: CASRDAGGAGGYTF
CDR3nt: TGCGCCAGCAGGGATGCGGGGGGGGCGGGAGGCTACACCTTC

v_gene: TRBV5-4
j_gene: TRBJ2-3
abundance: -
d_gene: TRBD2
CDR3aa: CASSPDGTSDSPDTQYF
CDR3nt: TGTGCCAGCAGCCCAGACGGGACTAGCGATTCCCCAGATACGCAGTATTTT

v_gene: TRBV6-1
j_gene: TRBJ2-7
abundance: -
d_gene: -
CDR3aa: CASSDGMGAFPYEQYF
CDR3nt: TGTGCCAGCAGTGATGGTATGGGGGCATTTCCGTACGAGCAGTACTTC

v_gene: TRBV6-5
j_gene: TRBJ1-2
abundance: -
d_gene: -
CDR3aa: CASSPWTETNYGYTF
CDR3nt: TGTGCCAGCAGTCCCTGGACAGAGACGAACTATGGCTACACCTTC

v_gene: TRBV7-9
j_gene: TRBJ1-5
abundance: -
d_gene: -
CDR3aa: CASTGSEYSNQPQHF
CDR3nt: TGTGCCAGCACAGGATCGGAGTATAGCAATCAGCCCCAGCATTTT

v_gene: TRBV7-9
j_gene: TRBJ1-2
abundance: -
d_gene: -
CDR3aa: CASSRWGEDWNGYTF
CDR3nt: TGTGCCAGCAGCCGATGGGGGGAGGATTGGAATGGCTACACCTTC

v_gene: TRBV5-4
j_gene: TRBJ2-3
abundance: -
d_gene: TRBD1
CDR3aa: CASSLKGQGAHTQYF
CDR3nt: TGTGCCAGCAGCTTAAAGGGACAGGGGGCCCATACGCAGTATTTT

v_gene: TRBV11-2
j_gene: TRBJ2-7
abundance: -
d_gene: -
CDR3aa: CASSTGTYYEQYF
CDR3nt: TGTGCCAGCAGCACCGGGACTTACTACGAGCAGTACTTC

v_gene: TRBV2
j_gene: TRBJ1-4
abundance: -
d_gene: -
CDR3aa: CASSERGRERVNEKLFF
CDR3nt: TGTGCCAGCAGTGAGAGGGGACGGGAGAGAGTTAATGAAAAACTGTTTTTT

v_gene: TRBV6-5
j_gene: TRBJ2-7
abundance: few
d_gene: -
CDR3aa: CASSRPGLIYEQYF
CDR3nt: TGTGCCAGCAGTCGTCCGGGACTTATCTACGAGCAGTACTTC

v_gene: TRBV5-6
j_gene: TRBJ1-6
abundance: -
d_gene: -
CDR3aa: CASSLGGRGFGSYNSPLHF
CDR3nt: TGTGCCAGCAGCTTGGGGGGTCGGGGATTTGGTTCCTATAATTCACCCCTCCACTTT

v_gene: TRBV28
j_gene: TRBJ2-1
abundance: -
d_gene: -
CDR3aa: CASTSSRNEQFF
CDR3nt: TGTGCCAGCACCTCCTCCCGGAATGAGCAGTTCTTC

v_gene: TRBV6-6
j_gene: TRBJ1-5
abundance: -
d_gene: -
CDR3aa: CASSYSGQGSNQPQHF
CDR3nt: TGTGCCAGCAGTTACTCTGGGCAGGGGAGCAATCAGCCCCAGCATTTT

v_gene: TRBV7-2
j_gene: TRBJ2-5
abundance: -
d_gene: -
CDR3aa: CASSPGLGFRERQPETQYF
CDR3nt: TGTGCCAGCAGCCCCGGGCTAGGGTTTCGAGAACGCCAGCCGGAGACCCAGTACTTC

v_gene: TRBV10-3
j_gene: TRBJ2-5
abundance: -
d_gene: TRBD2
CDR3aa: CAIRDPGLAGETQYF
CDR3nt: TGTGCCATCAGGGACCCGGGACTAGCAGGGGAGACCCAGTACTTC

v_gene: TRBV5-6
j_gene: TRBJ2-1
abundance: -
d_gene: -
CDR3aa: CASSLTPNEQFF
CDR3nt: TGTGCCAGCAGCTTGACGCCGAATGAGCAGTTCTTC

v_gene: TRBV19
j_gene: TRBJ1-2
abundance: -
d_gene: -
CDR3aa: CASTDRQFYGYTF
CDR3nt: TGTGCCAGTACAGACAGGCAGTTCTATGGCTACACCTTC

v_gene: TRBV27
j_gene: TRBJ1-5
abundance: -
d_gene: -
CDR3aa: CASSDGVNQPQHF
CDR3nt: TGTGCCAGCAGTGACGGAGTCAATCAGCCCCAGCATTTT

v_gene: TRBV27
j_gene: TRBJ1-5
abundance: once
d_gene: -
CDR3aa: CASSLGSNQPQHF
CDR3nt: TGTGCCAGCAGTTTAGGTAGCAATCAGCCCCAGCATTTT

v_gene: TRBV7-3
j_gene: TRBJ2-3
abundance: few
d_gene: TRBD2
CDR3aa: CASSASGGADTQYF
CDR3nt: TGTGCCAGCAGCGCAAGCGGGGGGGCAGATACGCAGTATTTT

v_gene: TRBV11-1
j_gene: TRBJ1-1
abundance: -
d_gene: TRBD1
CDR3aa: CASSFDRVRTEAFF
CDR3nt: TGTGCCAGCAGCTTCGACAGGGTGCGCACTGAAGCTTTCTTT

v_gene: TRBV9
j_gene: TRBJ1-2
abundance: -
d_gene: TRBD1
CDR3aa: CASSKGQGSNYGYTF
CDR3nt: TGTGCCAGCAGCAAAGGACAGGGCTCTAACTATGGCTACACCTTC

v_gene: TRBV7-5
j_gene: TRBJ1-1
abundance: -
d_gene: -
CDR3aa: CARSPRAFF
CDR3nt: TGTGCCAGAAGCCCGAGAGCTTTCTTT

v_gene: TRBV6-6
j_gene: TRBJ2-1
abundance: -
d_gene: TRBD2
CDR3aa: CASGSGRFDEQFF
CDR3nt: TGTGCTAGCGGGAGCGGGAGGTTCGATGAGCAGTTCTTC

v_gene: TRBV5-1
j_gene: TRBJ2-1
abundance: -
d_gene: -
CDR3aa: CASSPSLYNEQFF
CDR3nt: TGCGCCAGCAGCCCCAGCCTTTACAATGAGCAGTTCTTC

v_gene: TRBV27
j_gene: TRBJ1-1
abundance: -
d_gene: -
CDR3aa: CASSRGVDGEAFF
CDR3nt: TGTGCCAGCAGCCGGGGGGTGGATGGTGAAGCTTTCTTT

v_gene: TRBV6-6
j_gene: TRBJ1-2
abundance: -
d_gene: TRBD1
CDR3aa: CASRLDRNYGYTF
CDR3nt: TGTGCCAGCAGACTGGACAGGAACTATGGCTACACCTTC

v_gene: TRBV30
j_gene: TRBJ1-2
abundance: -
d_gene: TRBD1
CDR3aa: CAWSQDRGHYGYTF
CDR3nt: TGTGCCTGGAGTCAGGACAGGGGCCACTATGGCTACACCTTC

v_gene: TRBV5-1
j_gene: TRBJ2-1
abundance: few
d_gene: TRBD1
CDR3aa: CASSLVLGTGGNEQFF
CDR3nt: TGCGCCAGCAGCTTGGTCTTGGGGACAGGGGGCAATGAGCAGTTCTTC

v_gene: TRBV21-1
j_gene: TRBJ1-4
abundance: -
d_gene: -
CDR3aa: CASYLGQGNEKLFF
CDR3nt: TGTGCCAGCTACTTAGGACAGGGGAATGAAAAACTGTTTTTT

v_gene: TRBV27
j_gene: TRBJ2-3
abundance: -
d_gene: TRBD2
CDR3aa: CASSPAPRLAGGPWDTQYF
CDR3nt: TGTGCCAGCAGTCCTGCGCCCCGACTAGCGGGGGGGCCTTGGGATACGCAGTATTTT

v_gene: TRBV30
j_gene: TRBJ1-5
abundance: few
d_gene: -
CDR3aa: CAWGGQNQPQHF
CDR3nt: TGTGCCTGGGGGGGGCAAAATCAGCCCCAGCATTTT

v_gene: TRBV6-1
j_gene: TRBJ2-5
abundance: -
d_gene: TRBD1
CDR3aa: CASSYRGIGETQYF
CDR3nt: TGTGCCAGCAGCTACAGGGGTATCGGAGAGACCCAGTACTTC

v_gene: TRBV19
j_gene: TRBJ2-6
abundance: -
d_gene: -
CDR3aa: CASSITSSGANVLTF
CDR3nt: TGTGCCAGTAGTATAACATCTTCTGGGGCCAACGTCCTGACTTTC